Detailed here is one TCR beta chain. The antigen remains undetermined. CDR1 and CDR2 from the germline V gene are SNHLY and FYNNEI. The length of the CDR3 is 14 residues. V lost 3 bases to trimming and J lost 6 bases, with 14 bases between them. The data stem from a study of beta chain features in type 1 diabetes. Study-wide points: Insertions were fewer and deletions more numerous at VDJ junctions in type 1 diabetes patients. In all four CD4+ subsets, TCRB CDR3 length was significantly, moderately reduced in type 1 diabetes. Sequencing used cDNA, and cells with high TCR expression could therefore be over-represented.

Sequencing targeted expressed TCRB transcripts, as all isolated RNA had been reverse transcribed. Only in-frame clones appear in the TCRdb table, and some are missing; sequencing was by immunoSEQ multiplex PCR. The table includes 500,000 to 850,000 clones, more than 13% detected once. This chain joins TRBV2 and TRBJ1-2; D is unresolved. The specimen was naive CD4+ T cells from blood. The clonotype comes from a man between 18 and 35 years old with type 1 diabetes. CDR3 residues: CASSDPLGVDGYTF. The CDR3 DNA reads TGTGCCAGCAGTGATCCACTGGGTGTAGATGGCTACACCTTC.